Below, 9 T cell receptor beta chains from the same sample are listed, as sequenced in a study of blood T cell repertoires in COVID-19. Some clones are missing from TCRdb's copy, which holds only in-frame ones; the method was immunoSEQ multiplex PCR. The sample has under 200,000 clones, over 65% seen once. Source material: peripheral blood. The source of these receptors is a man in his fifties or sixties with acute or convalescent COVID-19.

The J gene is TRBJ2-3, the V gene TRBV29-1, with D possibly being TRBD1 (5 bases). The CDR3 has 11 residues. Trimming removed 5 bases from V and 7 bases from J, with 10 bases in between. CDR1 and CDR2 (germline): SQVTM, ANQGSEA. The CDR3 nucleotides are TGCAGCGTTAGGAGACAGAATACGCAGTATTTT. Translated, it gives CSVRRQNTQYF.

The chain recombines TRBV7-2 with TRBJ2-7, with 8 bases matching TRBD1. The CDR3 runs to 15 residues. CDR1 SGHTA and CDR2 FQGNSA come from the germline V gene. Trimming took 5 bases from V and 0 from J; bases not matched to a gene: 6. The CDR3 DNA sequence: TGTGCCAGCAGCCCCCGGACAGGGAGCTCCTACGAGCAGTACTTC. Its protein is CASSPRTGSSYEQYF.

The chain has TRBV3-1 (or the pseudogene TRBV3-2) and TRBJ2-5, with D perhaps TRBD1 (6 bases). The V end was cut by 1 base, the J end by 5 bases, with 11 bases between. Germline V gene sequence: CDR1 LGHDT, CDR2 YNNKEL (reference sequence). There are 14 residues in the CDR3. The CDR3 DNA follows: TGTGCCAGCAGCCAAGCGGGACACGGGGAGACCCAGTACTTC. This translates into CASSQAGHGETQYF.

The CDR3 spells CASSLETGGNQPQHF. The CDR3 coding sequence is TGCGCCAGCAGCTTGGAAACAGGGGGTAATCAGCCCCAGCATTTT. The V gene is TRBV5-1, the J gene TRBJ1-5; TRBD1 matches at 8 bases. Losses at the gene ends were 0 bases for V and 4 bases for J; bases not matched to a gene: 3. The CDR3 is 15 amino acids. Per the germline V gene, CDR1 is SGHRS and CDR2 is YFSETQ.

The count of this clone is one. The chain couples TRBV13 to TRBJ2-2, with no clear D. The CDR3 sequence is 14 residues long. CDR1 is PRHDT and CDR2 is FYEKMQ in the germline V gene (reference sequence). V was cut by 0 bases and J by 1 base, with 3 bases left in between. CDR3 coding DNA: TGTGCCAGCAGCTTAGGCAGGAACACCGGGGAGCTGTTTTTT. Protein sequence: CASSLGRNTGELFF. The full variable domain, rest sourced from reference TRBV13 and TRBJ2-2, is AAGVIQSPRHLIKEKRETATLKCYPIPRHDTVYWYQQGPGQDPQFLISFYEKMQSDKGSIPDRFSAQQFSDYHSELNMSSLELGDSALYFCASSLGRNTGELFFGEGSRLTVL.

This chain connects TRBV9 to TRBJ2-2; 7 bases are shared with TRBD1. Germline loops: CDR1 SGDLS, CDR2 YYNGEE. CDR3 length: 16 amino acids. The ends lost 0 bases at V and 6 bases at J; junction bases unmatched: 8. The CDR3 sequence: CASSVARGRSAGELFF. CDR3 DNA: TGTGCCAGCAGCGTAGCAAGGGGGCGATCGGCCGGGGAGCTGTTTTTT.

The genes are TRBV6-6 and TRBJ1-1; perhaps TRBD1 as D (6 bases). Per germline, CDR1 MNHNY and CDR2 SVGAGI (reference sequence). Trimming pared 2 bases from V and 1 base from J, leaving 11 bases between. The CDR3 runs 15 residues. Written as DNA, the CDR3 is TGTGCCAGCAGTTACCCGTCACAGGGGAACACTGAAGCTTTCTTT. Its protein is CASSYPSQGNTEAFF.

The chain has TRBV19 and TRBJ1-2; D not certain. The CDR3 runs to 14 residues. The V and J ends lost 7 bases and 4 bases respectively, with 16 bases between them. Germline V lookup: CDR1 LNHDA, CDR2 SQIVND (reference sequence). The CDR3 loop reads CASIEAGSGYGYTF. In nucleotides, the CDR3 is TGTGCCAGTATCGAGGCAGGTAGCGGCTATGGCTACACCTTC.

Comments on this clone: At the DNA level, this CDR3 is encoded by other sequences in the same sample as well. The rearrangement uses TRBV3-1 (or the pseudogene TRBV3-2) and TRBJ2-7, with unresolved D. Germline V lookup: CDR1 LGHDT, CDR2 YNNKEL (reference sequence). Trimming left V 1 base short and J 7 bases short, with 5 bases between. The CDR3 sequence is 11 residues long. The DNA for the CDR3 is TGTGCCAGCAGCCAAGGGGCAGAGCAGTACTTC. Its translation: CASSQGAEQYF.